These T cell receptor beta chains were read from a single sample in a study of metastatic and nonmetastatic thyroid tumors. TCRdb re-called the PCR reads through MiXCR. The sample holds 15,000 to 20,000 clones; over 25% are singletons and the top ten take 20% to 25%. The sample was adjacent normal tissue. Every receptor here comes from a female donor with papillary thyroid cancer or a benign thyroid nodule (not recorded which). Some clones in this sample may be carry-over from other donors' samples. CDR3s include the opening cysteine and the closing phenylalanine or tryptophan. Fields, in order: V gene, clone size, D gene, J gene, CDR3 DNA, CDR3 protein. The D gene is left open where the match is weak. Clone sizes are given selectively: once, few, many, or a class where the clone is expanded.

TRBV12-3/TRBV12-4	.	.	TRBJ2-7	TGTGCCAGCAGTCCGGACAGAAACGAGCAGTACTTC	CASSPDRNEQYF
TRBV20-1	.	.	TRBJ2-1	TGCAGTACCACAGATGGGGGCTTCAATGAGCAGTTCTTC	CSTTDGGFNEQFF
TRBV10-1	.	.	TRBJ2-7	TGCGCCAGCAGTGAGTCGGGGTATTCCTACGAGCAGTACTTC	CASSESGYSYEQYF
TRBV29-1	many	.	TRBJ1-4	TGCAGCGTCTCGGCCCGAATGGCTAATGAAAAACTGTTTTTT	CSVSARMANEKLFF
TRBV2	few	TRBD1	TRBJ1-5	TGTGCCAGCAAGACAGGGAATCAGCCCCAGCATTTT	CASKTGNQPQHF
TRBV11-2	.	TRBD2	TRBJ2-1	TGTGCCAGCAGCTTAGTACTTCAGACTAGCGGGTCCTACAATGAGCAGTTCTTC	CASSLVLQTSGSYNEQFF
TRBV20-1	.	TRBD1	TRBJ2-2	TGCAGTGCTAGAGATAGGGACAGGGGGGACACCGGGGAGCTGTTTTTT	CSARDRDRGDTGELFF
TRBV7-2	.	.	TRBJ2-3	TGTGCCAGCAGCTTAGCCGGGGGTAGCACAGATACGCAGTATTTT	CASSLAGGSTDTQYF
TRBV7-8	.	.	TRBJ2-1	TGTGCCAGCAGAGAGAACGTTGCAGGCAATGAGCAGTTCTTC	CASRENVAGNEQFF
TRBV28	.	.	TRBJ1-5	TGTGCCAGCAGGCCGGGGAGGGAAGGGCGCAATCAGCCCCAGCATTTT	CASRPGREGRNQPQHF
TRBV20-1	many	.	TRBJ1-5	TGCAGTGCTAGAGATCTGAGCAATCAGCCCCAGCATTTT	CSARDLSNQPQHF
TRBV5-1	.	TRBD2	TRBJ2-3	TGCGCCAGCAGCTCGGGGACTAGCGGGGGGGCTGCAGATACGCAGTATTTT	CASSSGTSGGAADTQYF
TRBV27	few	.	TRBJ2-7	TGTGCCAGCAGAGCCGACCCAAGTCCCTCCTACGAGCAGTACTTC	CASRADPSPSYEQYF
TRBV6-2/TRBV6-3	few	TRBD1	TRBJ2-7	TGTGCCAGCAGTTACTCGAGGGGGCGCGAGCAGTACTTC	CASSYSRGREQYF
TRBV6-2/TRBV6-3	few	.	TRBJ2-6	TGTGCCAGCACCCCGGACAACTCTGGGGCCAACGTCCTGACTTTC	CASTPDNSGANVLTF
TRBV4-2	medium-sized	TRBD2	TRBJ2-3	TGTGCCAGCAGCCAAGATACCCGGACTAGCGGGGGGACAGATACGCAGTATTTT	CASSQDTRTSGGTDTQYF
TRBV6-1	.	TRBD1	TRBJ1-1	TGTGCCAGCAGCGGACAGGGGGATCGGGACACTGAAGCTTTCTTT	CASSGQGDRDTEAFF
TRBV11-3	.	.	TRBJ2-3	TGTGCCAGCAGACCAGCAGGAGTGGATACGCAGTATTTT	CASRPAGVDTQYF
TRBV27	.	.	TRBJ2-1	TGTGCCAGCGGAATAGCGAATTACAATGAGCAGTTCTTC	CASGIANYNEQFF
TRBV29-1	many	TRBD2	TRBJ2-3	TGCAGCGTTGAGCGGGGGGTCGCAGATACGCAGTATTTT	CSVERGVADTQYF
TRBV11-2	.	.	TRBJ1-5	TGTGCCAGCAGCTTAGATAGGGGAGGGTGCCATAGCAATCAGCCCCAGCATTTT	CASSLDRGGCHSNQPQHF
TRBV6-1	few	TRBD2	TRBJ2-2	TGTGCCAGCAGTCTAGCGGGGGGGCCTTTGAGCACTGGGGAGCTGTTTTTT	CASSLAGGPLSTGELFF
TRBV5-8	many	.	TRBJ1-1	TGTGCCAGCAGCCCGGGGCGCCGGAACACTGAAGCTTTCTTT	CASSPGRRNTEAFF
TRBV6-2/TRBV6-3	.	.	TRBJ2-3	TGTGCCAGCAGCTCACTATTGGGTGGTGATACGCAGTATTTT	CASSSLLGGDTQYF
TRBV10-2	many	.	TRBJ2-7	TGCGCCAGCAGGGGGATTGGGGGCTTACGGGACGAGCAGTACTTC	CASRGIGGLRDEQYF
TRBV4-1	once	TRBD1	TRBJ2-3	TGCGCCAGCAGCCAAGATGACAGGGCAGATACGCAGTATTTT	CASSQDDRADTQYF
TRBV6-1	.	.	TRBJ2-1	TGTGCCAGCAGTGAGAGGGGAGGGGACACTACCAATGATCAGTTCTTC	CASSERGGDTTNDQFF
TRBV28	.	.	TRBJ2-1	TGTGCCAGCGCCCAGCGGTACAATGAGCAGTTCTTC	CASAQRYNEQFF
TRBV29-1	few	.	TRBJ2-5	TGCAGCGTCGCCCGGTACAGAACGTACCAAGAGACCCAGTACTTC	CSVARYRTYQETQYF
TRBV20-1	many	.	TRBJ2-5	TGCAGTGCTAGAGATTGGGCGGGGGCGGCAGAGACCCAGTACTTC	CSARDWAGAAETQYF
TRBV6-1	few	.	TRBJ2-1	TGTGCCAGCAGGGAGCAGGGGCAGGCTGCGATGAAGTTCTTC	CASREQGQAAMKFF
TRBV28	.	TRBD1	TRBJ2-5	TGTGCCAGCAGTTCTCCCTTAGGGGGCTCTCTGGAGACCCAGTACTTC	CASSSPLGGSLETQYF
TRBV24-1	.	.	TRBJ1-3	TGTGCCACCAGTGATTTGAACGGAAACACCATATATTTT	CATSDLNGNTIYF
TRBV6-1	few	TRBD1	TRBJ2-7	TGTGCCAGCTCAAGGGACAGGAATACCTACGACAACTACTTC	CASSRDRNTYDNYF
TRBV2	medium-sized	.	TRBJ1-3	TGTGCCAGCATGTTGGGGACCGTGAGTGGAAACACCATATATTTT	CASMLGTVSGNTIYF
TRBV18	medium-sized	.	TRBJ2-7	TGTGCCAGCTCCGGCAGCTCCCCCGAGCAGTACTTC	CASSGSSPEQYF
TRBV9	few	.	TRBJ1-2	TGTGCCAGCAGCGTAGGTTCTAGGGGCTACACCTTC	CASSVGSRGYTF
TRBV6-2/TRBV6-3	.	.	TRBJ1-2	TGTGCCAGCAGTTACTCCTCGGGTGAGGGCCGGTTAGGCTACACCTTC	CASSYSSGEGRLGYTF
TRBV18	once	TRBD2	TRBJ2-7	TGTGCCAGCTCACCTAGTGCCGGGACTAGCCTATCCTACGAGCAGTACTTC	CASSPSAGTSLSYEQYF
TRBV6-2/TRBV6-3	few	.	TRBJ2-2	TGTGCCAGCAGTTACGGGCTAGATGGGGAGCTGTTTTTT	CASSYGLDGELFF
TRBV6-1	.	.	TRBJ2-7	TGTGCCAGCAGTGAACCGGGGACACCCACTAACGAGCAGTACTTC	CASSEPGTPTNEQYF
TRBV20-1	.	.	TRBJ1-1	TGCAGTGCAAGACAGATGAACACTGAAGCTTTCTTT	CSARQMNTEAFF
TRBV7-2	.	.	TRBJ2-1	TGTGCCAGCAGCTTAGGACAGTCTGTGACTGAGCAGTTCTTC	CASSLGQSVTEQFF
TRBV28	few	TRBD1	TRBJ2-7	TGTGCCAGCAGGGGGACAGGGGGGAACTACGAGCAGTACTTC	CASRGTGGNYEQYF
TRBV20-1	.	.	TRBJ2-1	TGCAGTGCTAGAGATCCGTGGGCTAACTACAATGAGCAGTTCTTC	CSARDPWANYNEQFF
TRBV20-1	many	.	TRBJ2-7	TGCAGTGCCGATCCCCCCGGGACCGCAACCTACGAGCAGTACTTC	CSADPPGTATYEQYF
TRBV20-1	.	.	TRBJ2-5	TGCAGTGCTAGGGATGGGGGGGAGACCCAGTACTTC	CSARDGGETQYF
TRBV28	.	TRBD1	TRBJ1-5	TGTGCCAGCAGTTTATGGGGACAGGGGGTGAGCCAGCATTTT	CASSLWGQGVSQHF
TRBV20-1	.	.	TRBJ2-3	TGCAGTGCTAGGTCCCTAGCCGGTATCACGGATACGCAGTATTTT	CSARSLAGITDTQYF
TRBV30	.	.	TRBJ2-3	TGTGCCTGGAGTGAGGTGACGGCGGGGCGGAATACGCAGTATTTT	CAWSEVTAGRNTQYF
TRBV5-5	.	TRBD1	TRBJ1-6	TGTGCCAGCAGCTTGTGGACAGGGGGTTTTTCACCCCTCCACTTT	CASSLWTGGFSPLHF